This is a list of T cell receptor beta chains from one sample in a study of radiation and T cells in renal cell carcinoma. Assay: immunoSEQ multiplex PCR; the TCRdb copy retains only in-frame clones and omits some. The table lists about 24,000 clones, about 62% of them singletons. The sequencing used tumor tissue, collected from a patient whose treatment was nephrectomy without radiotherapy. The source of these receptors is a man aged 40-49 years with renal cell carcinoma. CDR3s include the opening cysteine and the closing phenylalanine or tryptophan. D genes are given only for firm matches. The listing skips clone size in some rows; elsewhere it reads once, few, many or a size class.

clone_size,j_call,v_call,d_call,cdr3_nt,cdr3_aa
.,TRBJ2-2,TRBV28,.,TGTGCCAGCAGTTTAGAAATTGTAGACGCCGGGGAGCTGTTTTTT,CASSLEIVDAGELFF
few,TRBJ1-6,TRBV12-1,.,TGTGCCAGCATCGCCGGGACAGGGAATTCACCCCTCCACTTT,CASIAGTGNSPLHF
few,TRBJ1-2,TRBV5-6,TRBD1,TGTGCCAGCAGCTTTACAGGGGACTATGGCTACACCTTC,CASSFTGDYGYTF
.,TRBJ2-1,TRBV7-9,.,TGTGCCAGCGCATTAGGGGATGAGCAGTTCTTC,CASALGDEQFF
few,TRBJ1-1,TRBV7-3,.,TGTGCCAGCAGCTCCTCCCATACAGGGATGAACACTGAAGCTTTCTTT,CASSSSHTGMNTEAFF
.,TRBJ2-7,TRBV4-1,.,TGCGCCAGCAGCTCTTGGACCCCAGTAAAAACACTCCCGTGGAATGAGCAGTACTTC,CASSSWTPVKTLPWNEQYF
.,TRBJ2-7,TRBV7-2,.,TGTGCCAGCAGCTTATCAGGTGCTGCCTACGAGCAGTACTTC,CASSLSGAAYEQYF
.,TRBJ1-1,TRBV6-6,TRBD1,TGTGCCAGCAGTTACCAGGGGGCCGCTTTCTTT,CASSYQGAAFF
few,TRBJ2-7,TRBV10-1,TRBD2,TGCGCCAGCAGTGACGGAGCTAGCGGAACCTACGAGCAGTACTTC,CASSDGASGTYEQYF
.,TRBJ2-1,TRBV27,.,TGTGCCAGCAGTTTATTGGGACGGGAATACAATGAGCAGTTCTTC,CASSLLGREYNEQFF
.,TRBJ2-3,TRBV19,.,TGTGCCAGTAAGGGACTGAACACAGATACGCAGTATTTT,CASKGLNTDTQYF
.,TRBJ1-3,TRBV4-3,.,TGCGCCAGCAGCCAAGATTCACAGGGAAGAAACACCATATATTTT,CASSQDSQGRNTIYF
.,TRBJ1-1,TRBV27,.,TGTGCCAGCAGTTTTCGGGAGGGCGAGGGCAAGAACACTGAAGCTTTCTTT,CASSFREGEGKNTEAFF
.,TRBJ1-3,TRBV29-1,.,TGCAGCGTCGCCGCAGACGGCAGCTCTGGAAACACCATATATTTT,CSVAADGSSGNTIYF
.,TRBJ2-3,TRBV7-9,TRBD1,TGTGCCAGCAGCCCTCAGGGGGTTAGCACAGATACGCAGTATTTT,CASSPQGVSTDTQYF
few,TRBJ1-5,TRBV5-8,.,TGTGCCAGCAGCCTGATGCCCATATCGGGGGTCAATCAGCCCCAGCATTTT,CASSLMPISGVNQPQHF
few,TRBJ2-3,TRBV20-1,.,TGCAGTGCTAGAGATCAGTTCTCGCAGTATTTT,CSARDQFSQYF
few,TRBJ1-5,TRBV15,.,TGTGCCACCAGCAGAGACCCTACCACTTCGGGCAATCAGCCCCAGCATTTT,CATSRDPTTSGNQPQHF
.,TRBJ2-5,TRBV7-2,.,TGTGCCAGCAGCTCAACGTCAGAGACCCAGTACTTC,CASSSTSETQYF
many,TRBJ2-7,TRBV19,.,TGTGCCAATAGGGGGGGCCCCTACGAGCAGTACTTC,CANRGGPYEQYF
.,TRBJ2-2,TRBV9,TRBD1,TGTGCCAGCAATGGACAGGGGCGAAACACCGGGGAGCTGTTTTTT,CASNGQGRNTGELFF
once,TRBJ2-3,TRBV4-1,.,TGCGCCAGCAGCCCCGACGAGCGGACCCGGGACACAGATACGCAGTATTTT,CASSPDERTRDTDTQYF
.,TRBJ1-5,TRBV15,TRBD1,TGTGCCACCAGCAGAGGATCAGGGGGCGGTCAGCCCCAGCATTTT,CATSRGSGGGQPQHF
many,TRBJ2-2,TRBV4-3,.,TGCGCCAGCAGCCGCCCCGACCAGGGGTCCGGGGAGCTGTTTTTT,CASSRPDQGSGELFF
.,TRBJ1-1,TRBV5-5,.,TGTGCCAGCAGCTCGACCTGGGACACTGAAGCTTTCTTT,CASSSTWDTEAFF
few,TRBJ1-2,TRBV5-6,TRBD1,TGTGCCAGCAGCTTGCGGGCAGGGGGTAGCTATGGCTACACCTTC,CASSLRAGGSYGYTF
once,TRBJ1-3,TRBV6-5,.,TGTGCCAGCGCTCCAGGGAGTAACACCATATATTTT,CASAPGSNTIYF
.,TRBJ2-2,TRBV7-9,TRBD2,TGTGCCAGCATCTCAACCGGGACTAGCGACACGAACACCGGGGAGCTGTTTTTT,CASISTGTSDTNTGELFF
.,TRBJ2-3,TRBV7-9,TRBD2,TGTGCCAGCAGCTGGACTAGCGGAACCACAGATACGCAGTATTTT,CASSWTSGTTDTQYF
.,TRBJ1-6,TRBV5-4,TRBD1,TGTGCCAGCAGCTTCGGGACAGTCTCTAATTCACCCCTCCACTTT,CASSFGTVSNSPLHF
medium-sized,TRBJ1-3,TRBV29-1,.,TGCAGCGTTGAATATAGCGGGTCTGGAAACACCATATATTTT,CSVEYSGSGNTIYF
.,TRBJ1-2,TRBV4-2,.,TGTGCCAGCAGCCAAGGTGATGCAGGTCGGACCTATGGCTACACCTTC,CASSQGDAGRTYGYTF